A selection of T cell receptor beta chains follows, all from one sample in a study of T cell changes during pregnancy in multiple sclerosis. Assay used: immunoSEQ multiplex PCR; TCRdb lists only in-frame clones, some missing. The sample has approximately 40,000 clones, 88% seen once. The sequences come from CD4+ T cells from peripheral blood mononuclear cells, collected in the second trimester of pregnancy. The source is a female donor with multiple sclerosis, enrolled in a pregnancy study. Each CDR3 is given without its conserved first and last residue. Each record gives: V gene, J gene, D gene, CDR3 protein. D genes are given only for firm matches.

TRBV29-1	TRBJ2-1	-	SALRGSSYNEQF
TRBV29-1	TRBJ2-7	-	SVGQQSSYEQY
TRBV7-8	TRBJ1-2	TRBD1	ASSSGQGYGYT
TRBV7-9	TRBJ1-2	TRBD1	ASSPGQVGYT
TRBV7-2	TRBJ2-3	-	ASSINTDTQY
TRBV19	TRBJ1-5	TRBD1	ASKGTGGDQPQH
TRBV25-1	TRBJ1-1	-	ASSDASRNTEAF
TRBV5-3	TRBJ2-2	TRBD1	VSRWGQANTGELF
TRBV29-1	TRBJ2-3	TRBD1	SAHLEGQGALNTQY
TRBV27	TRBJ2-7	TRBD1	ASSQTGQGNEQY
TRBV11-2	TRBJ2-7	-	ASRTRSDEQY
TRBV9	TRBJ2-7	TRBD1	ASSVDATGGEQY
TRBV28	TRBJ2-2	TRBD1	ASSYLLRGQNTGELF
TRBV6-1	TRBJ2-3	TRBD2	ASSPLAGPPDTQY
TRBV28	TRBJ2-5	-	ASSPRLETQY
TRBV11-2	TRBJ2-5	TRBD2	ASSRGSSETQY
TRBV5-1	TRBJ2-2	TRBD2	ASSSTSGSHTGELF
TRBV5-6	TRBJ2-1	TRBD2	ASRPLLAGLNNEQF
TRBV5-6	TRBJ1-2	TRBD1	ASSPGQTWNYGYT
TRBV2	TRBJ2-3	TRBD1	ARQRDRRADTQY
TRBV2	TRBJ1-2	TRBD1	ASSEGQGGYGYT
TRBV4-1	TRBJ2-2	-	ASSRSEQGWVAGELF
TRBV7-2	TRBJ2-2	TRBD1	ASSLGQGTTGELF
TRBV4-1	TRBJ2-7	-	ASSQGGSGFYEQY
TRBV11-2	TRBJ2-3	TRBD2	ASSSSGSSTDTQY
TRBV29-1	TRBJ2-7	TRBD1	SAGDRYEQY
TRBV5-4	TRBJ2-3	TRBD2	ASTLSGTSTDTQY
TRBV7-2	TRBJ2-1	TRBD2	ASSLLQWEGRNEQF
TRBV20-1	TRBJ1-2	-	SAVDSYGYT
TRBV5-1	TRBJ2-2	-	ASSLTVSNTGELF
TRBV7-8	TRBJ1-5	TRBD1	ASSLARTGAQPQH
TRBV5-1	TRBJ2-5	-	ASSSYQGQETQY
TRBV7-2	TRBJ2-2	TRBD2	ASSLLTAGGGELF
TRBV27	TRBJ2-3	-	ASSHRGDTQY
TRBV5-1	TRBJ2-1	TRBD2	ASSLVAGGRDEQF
TRBV18	TRBJ2-7	-	ASSHPGHPWEQY
TRBV6-1	TRBJ1-5	TRBD1	ASSETGLVQPQH
TRBV7-9	TRBJ2-7	-	ASGDGSYEQY
TRBV19	TRBJ2-4	-	ASSPSRVGGGSGLAKNIQY
TRBV21-1	TRBJ1-5	-	ASSKRDRVYQPQH
TRBV23-1	TRBJ2-7	TRBD1	ASSQPTGGASYEQY
TRBV4-2	TRBJ1-5	-	ASSQELSSNQPQH
TRBV20-1	TRBJ2-3	-	SATTSNTQY
TRBV28	TRBJ1-3	-	ASSTGSPGNTIY